These 13 T cell receptor beta chains were all obtained from the same sample, sequenced in a study of early T cells in non-severe SARS-CoV-2 infection. A single record per CDR3 protein comes from TCRdb applying MiXCR to the 5' RACE reads. The sample has tens of thousands of distinct CDR3 sequences, over 10% seen once. The sequencing used whole blood, collected at baseline. These receptors all stem from an adult who was a healthcare worker with PCR-confirmed SARS-CoV-2 infection or an uninfected control (not recorded which).

This clonotype has more than one count but fewer than ten. This chain joins TRBV28 and TRBJ1-1; unclear D gene. From germline, CDR1 is MDHEN and CDR2 SYDVKM. CDR3 length: 12 residues. V was trimmed by 7 bases and J by 9 bases, leaving 15 bases between them. The CDR3 loop reads CASISARAKAFF. The CDR3 nucleotides are TGTGCCAGCATCTCCGCGAGGGCTAAAGCTTTCTTT. The full variable domain, with the rest looked up from reference TRBV28 and TRBJ1-1, is DVKVTQSSRYLVKRTGEKVFLECVQDMDHENMFWYRQDPGLGLRLIYFSYDVKMKEKGDIPEGYSVSREKKERFSLILESASTNQTSMYLCASISARAKAFFGQGTRLTVV.

This rearrangement joins TRBV4-1 to TRBJ1-2, with a possible D match to TRBD1 (5 bases). There are 16 residues in the CDR3. The V gene's germline CDR1 is MGHRA and CDR2 YSYEKL. Trimming took off 0 bases at V and 3 bases at J, with 14 bases between the two ends. CDR3 residues: CASSQDSGGLYYGYTF. The CDR3 DNA reads TGCGCCAGCAGCCAAGATTCCGGGGGGTTGTACTATGGCTACACCTTC.

This clonotype was recorded a few times. V gene TRBV20-1 combines with J gene TRBJ1-2; D might be TRBD1 (5 bases). The CDR3 has 15 amino acids. Germline V gives CDR1 DFQATT, CDR2 SNEGSKA (reference sequence). Trimming removed 1 base from V and 5 bases from J, with 17 bases in between. Here the CDR3 DNA reads TGCAGTGCTAGAGGAATAGCAGGGCAGGAATATGGCTACACCTTC. This encodes CSARGIAGQEYGYTF.

This chain joins TRBV6-1 and TRBJ2-2, with 12 bases aligning to TRBD2. Unmatched junction bases numbered 7, after V lost 4 bases and J lost 1 base. The germline gives CDR1 MNHNS, CDR2 SASEGT. The CDR3 totals 18 residues. For the CDR3, the DNA is TGTGCCAGCAGTGCCCGACTAGCGGGGGCCCTGAACACCGGGGAGCTGTTTTTT. As protein: CASSARLAGALNTGELFF.

This clonotype was observed a few times. This chain connects TRBV7-2 to TRBJ1-1, with D tentatively TRBD1 (6 bases). Trimming stripped 3 bases from V and 6 bases from J, with 14 bases between. CDR1 is SGHTA, CDR2 FQGNSA, per germline. The CDR3 covers 14 residues. CDR3: CASSLEGGIAEAFF. The CDR3 DNA sequence: TGTGCCAGCAGCTTGGAGGGGGGGATAGCTGAAGCTTTCTTT. Full variable domain (outside the CDR3, taken from reference TRBV7-2 and TRBJ1-1): GAGVSQSPSNKVTEKGKDVELRCDPISGHTALYWYRQSLGQGLEFLIYFQGNSAPDKSGLPSDRFSAERTGGSVSTLTIQRTQQEDSAVYLCASSLEGGIAEAFFGQGTRLTVV.

The rearrangement links TRBV29-1 to TRBJ1-1; TRBD1 agrees at 7 bases. The J segment lost 3 bases and the V segment lost 5 bases, leaving 6 bases of the junction unmatched. The germline CDR1 and CDR2 sequences are SQVTM and ANQGSEA. CDR3 length: 13 amino acids. CDR3 in amino acids: CSVTGERDTEAFF. CDR3 coding DNA: TGCAGCGTTACAGGGGAGAGGGACACTGAAGCTTTCTTT.

This clonotype was seen repeatedly, ten times or more. The chain recombines TRBV11-2 with TRBJ2-7; D remains unclear. The CDR3 runs 12 residues. Trimming cost V 5 bases and J 7 bases, with 12 bases left between them. Germline V gene sequence: CDR1 SGHAT, CDR2 FQNNGV. The CDR3 spells CASSHHPGEQYF. The CDR3 coding sequence is TGTGCCAGCAGCCACCATCCGGGTGAGCAGTACTTC.

Only a few counts were recorded for this clonotype. The rearrangement links TRBV20-1 to TRBJ2-3, with 7 bases identical to TRBD2. V shed 0 bases and J 2 bases; nucleotides not matched to a gene: 8. This CDR3 has 16 amino acids. Germline CDR1 reads DFQATT; CDR2 reads SNEGSKA (reference sequence). This chain's CDR3 is CSARDFRAGDTDTQYF. CDR3 bases: TGCAGTGCTAGAGATTTTCGCGCGGGAGACACAGATACGCAGTATTTT.

The chain recombines TRBV12-3 or TRBV12-4 with TRBJ1-1; TRBD1 is a possible D gene (6 bases). The CDR3 is 14 residues long. V was shortened by 5 bases and J by 7 bases, with 17 bases between the two germline ends. CDR3 sequence: CASSLPQGRNEAFF. The CDR3 bases are TGTGCCAGCAGTCTACCACAGGGTCGCAATGAAGCTTTCTTT.

Ten or more counts support this clonotype. The rearrangement joins TRBV7-6 to TRBJ1-4; D uncertain. CDR1 SGHVS and CDR2 FNYEAQ come from the germline V gene. The V end was cut by 3 bases, the J end by 4 bases, with 9 bases between. The CDR3 consists of 14 residues. CDR3 sequence (DNA): TGTGCCAGCAGCTTTTCCTACGGTAATGAAAAACTGTTTTTT. Its translation: CASSFSYGNEKLFF.

Only a few counts were recorded for this clonotype. This chain connects TRBV12-3 or TRBV12-4 to TRBJ2-3; no reliable D call. The CDR3 loop spans 13 amino acids. V lost 10 bases, J lost 1 base, and 12 bases lay in between. The CDR3 sequence is CATLPQGTDTQYF. DNA of the CDR3: TGTGCCACCCTGCCCCAGGGCACAGATACGCAGTATTTT.

This clonotype showed up just a few times. The V and J genes are TRBV16 and TRBJ1-1; D unresolved. The CDR3 covers 12 residues. V dropped 2 bases and J dropped 10 bases, with 11 bases sitting between them. Germline V CDR1 and CDR2: KGHSY, FQNENV. CDR3 sequence reads: CASSQGSLGAFF. The CDR3 nucleotides are TGTGCCAGCAGCCAAGGGTCCCTTGGAGCTTTCTTT.

This rearrangement joins TRBV27 to TRBJ2-2; possible D gene TRBD1, 5 bases. V was clipped by 2 bases and J by 3 bases, with 13 bases between them. The CDR3 contains 16 residues. Per germline, CDR1 MNHEY and CDR2 SMNVEV (reference sequence). The chain's CDR3 is CASSLEGRVDTGELFF. CDR3 sequence (DNA): TGTGCCAGCAGTTTAGAAGGCAGGGTGGACACCGGGGAGCTGTTTTTT.